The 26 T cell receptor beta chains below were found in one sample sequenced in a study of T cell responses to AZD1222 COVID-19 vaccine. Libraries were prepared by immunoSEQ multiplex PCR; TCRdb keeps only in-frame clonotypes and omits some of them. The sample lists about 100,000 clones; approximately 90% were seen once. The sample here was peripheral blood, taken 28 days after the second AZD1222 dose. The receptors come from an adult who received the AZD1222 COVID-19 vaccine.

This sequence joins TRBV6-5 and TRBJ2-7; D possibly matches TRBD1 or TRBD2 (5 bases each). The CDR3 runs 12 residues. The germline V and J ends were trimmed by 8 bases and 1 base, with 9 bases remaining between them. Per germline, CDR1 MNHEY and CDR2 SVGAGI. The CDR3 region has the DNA TGTGCCAGCGGGACGGGATCCTACGAGCAGTACTTC. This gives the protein CASGTGSYEQYF.

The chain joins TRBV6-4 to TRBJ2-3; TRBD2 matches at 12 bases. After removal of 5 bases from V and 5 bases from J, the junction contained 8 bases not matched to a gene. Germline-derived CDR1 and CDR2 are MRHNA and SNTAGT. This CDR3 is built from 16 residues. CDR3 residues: CASSWGLAGKIDTQYF. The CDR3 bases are TGTGCCAGCAGTTGGGGACTAGCGGGTAAGATAGATACGCAGTATTTT.

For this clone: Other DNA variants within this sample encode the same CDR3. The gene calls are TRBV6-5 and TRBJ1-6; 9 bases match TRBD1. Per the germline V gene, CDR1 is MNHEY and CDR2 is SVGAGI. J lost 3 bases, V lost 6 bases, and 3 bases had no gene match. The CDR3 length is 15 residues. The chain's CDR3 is CASSRTGDYNSPLHF. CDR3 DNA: TGTGCCAGCAGCAGGACAGGGGACTATAATTCACCCCTCCACTTT.

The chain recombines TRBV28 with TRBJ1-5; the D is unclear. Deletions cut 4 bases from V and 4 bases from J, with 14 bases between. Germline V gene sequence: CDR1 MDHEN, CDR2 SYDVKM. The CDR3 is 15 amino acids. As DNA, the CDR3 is TGTGCCAGCAGTTCTCCTCAACAACTTAATCAGCCCCAGCATTTT. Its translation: CASSSPQQLNQPQHF.

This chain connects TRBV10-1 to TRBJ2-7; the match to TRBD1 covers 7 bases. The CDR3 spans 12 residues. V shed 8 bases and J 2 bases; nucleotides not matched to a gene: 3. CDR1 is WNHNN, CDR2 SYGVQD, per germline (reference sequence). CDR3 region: CASFGTAYEQYF. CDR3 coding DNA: TGCGCCAGCTTCGGGACAGCCTACGAGCAGTACTTC.

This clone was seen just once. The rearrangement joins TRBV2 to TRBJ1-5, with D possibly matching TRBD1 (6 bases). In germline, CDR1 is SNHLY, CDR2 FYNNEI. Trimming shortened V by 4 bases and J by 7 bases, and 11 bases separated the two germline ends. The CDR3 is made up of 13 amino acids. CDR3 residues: CASSAQGSQPQHF. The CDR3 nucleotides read TGTGCCAGCAGTGCTCAGGGGTCCCAGCCCCAGCATTTT.

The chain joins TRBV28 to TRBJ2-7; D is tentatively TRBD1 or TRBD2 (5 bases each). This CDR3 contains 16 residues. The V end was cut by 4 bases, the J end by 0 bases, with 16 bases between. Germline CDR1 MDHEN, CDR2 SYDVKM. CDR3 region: CASSSPGTPSSYEQYF. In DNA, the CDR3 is TGTGCCAGCAGTTCCCCAGGGACGCCGAGCTCCTACGAGCAGTACTTC.

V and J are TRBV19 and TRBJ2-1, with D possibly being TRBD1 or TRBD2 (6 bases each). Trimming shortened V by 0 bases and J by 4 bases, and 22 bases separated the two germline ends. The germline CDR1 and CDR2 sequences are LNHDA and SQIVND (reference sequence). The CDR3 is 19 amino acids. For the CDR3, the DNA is TGTGCCAGTAGTATAGAATTGGGGGCACTAGCAGCAAAGTACAATGAGCAGTTCTTC. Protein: CASSIELGALAAKYNEQFF.

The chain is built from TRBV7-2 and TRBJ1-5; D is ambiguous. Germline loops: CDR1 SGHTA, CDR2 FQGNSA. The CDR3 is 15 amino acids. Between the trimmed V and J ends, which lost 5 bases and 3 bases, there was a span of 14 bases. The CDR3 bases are TGTGCCAGCAGCACCCCACAGCAGCCCAATCAGCCCCAGCATTTT. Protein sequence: CASSTPQQPNQPQHF.

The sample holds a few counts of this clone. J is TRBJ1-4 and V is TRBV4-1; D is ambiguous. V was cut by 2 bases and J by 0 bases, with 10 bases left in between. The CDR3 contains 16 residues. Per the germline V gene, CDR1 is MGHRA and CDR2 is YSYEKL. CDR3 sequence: CASSQSNRATNEKLFF. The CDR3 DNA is TGCGCCAGCAGCCAATCTAACCGTGCAACTAATGAAAAACTGTTTTTT.

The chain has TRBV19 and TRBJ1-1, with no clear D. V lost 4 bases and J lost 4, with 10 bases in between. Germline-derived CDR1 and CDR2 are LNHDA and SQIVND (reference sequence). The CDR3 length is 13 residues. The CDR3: CASSRVGSTEAFF. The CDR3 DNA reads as TGTGCCAGTAGTAGGGTTGGGAGCACTGAAGCTTTCTTT.

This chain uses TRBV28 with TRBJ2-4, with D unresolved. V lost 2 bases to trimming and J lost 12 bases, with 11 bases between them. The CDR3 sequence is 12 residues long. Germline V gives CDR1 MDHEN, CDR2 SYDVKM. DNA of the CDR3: TGTGCCAGCAGTTTAGGTTCGTCCTCTCAGTACTTC. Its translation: CASSLGSSSQYF. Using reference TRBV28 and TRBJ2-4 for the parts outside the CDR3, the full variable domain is DVKVTQSSRYLVKRTGEKVFLECVQDMDHENMFWYRQDPGLGLRLIYFSYDVKMKEKGDIPEGYSVSREKKERFSLILESASTNQTSMYLCASSLGSSSQYFGAGTRLSVL.

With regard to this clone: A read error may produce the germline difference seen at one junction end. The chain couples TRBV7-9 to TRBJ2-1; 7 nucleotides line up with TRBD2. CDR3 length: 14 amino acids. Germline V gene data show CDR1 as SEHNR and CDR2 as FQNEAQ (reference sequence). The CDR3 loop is CASSLAALYNEQFF. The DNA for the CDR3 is TGTGCCAGCAGCCTAGCGGCCCTCTACAATGAGCAGTTCTTC.

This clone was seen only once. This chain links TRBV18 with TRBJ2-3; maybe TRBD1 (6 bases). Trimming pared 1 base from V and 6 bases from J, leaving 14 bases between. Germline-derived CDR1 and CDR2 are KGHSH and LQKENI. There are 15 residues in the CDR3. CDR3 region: CASSPQGDARDTQYF. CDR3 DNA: TGTGCCAGCTCACCACAGGGGGATGCTCGCGATACGCAGTATTTT.

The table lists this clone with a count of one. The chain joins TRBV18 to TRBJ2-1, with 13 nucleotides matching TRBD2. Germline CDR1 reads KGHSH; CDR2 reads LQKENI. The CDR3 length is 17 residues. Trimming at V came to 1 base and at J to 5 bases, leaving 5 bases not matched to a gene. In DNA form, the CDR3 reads TGTGCCAGCTCACCACAACTAGCGGGAGGGGGCCACAATGAGCAGTTCTTC. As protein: CASSPQLAGGGHNEQFF.

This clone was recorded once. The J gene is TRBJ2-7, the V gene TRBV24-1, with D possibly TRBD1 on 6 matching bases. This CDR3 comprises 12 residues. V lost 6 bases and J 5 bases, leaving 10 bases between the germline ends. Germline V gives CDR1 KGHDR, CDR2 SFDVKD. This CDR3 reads CATSNRDHEQYF. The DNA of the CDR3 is TGTGCCACCAGTAACAGGGATCACGAGCAGTACTTC.

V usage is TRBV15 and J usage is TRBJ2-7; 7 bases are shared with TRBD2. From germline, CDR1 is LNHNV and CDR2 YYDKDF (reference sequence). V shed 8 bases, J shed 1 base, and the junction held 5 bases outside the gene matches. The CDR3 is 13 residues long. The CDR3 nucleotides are TGTGCCACCGGAAGCGGGGCATCCTACGAGCAGTACTTC. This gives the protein CATGSGASYEQYF.

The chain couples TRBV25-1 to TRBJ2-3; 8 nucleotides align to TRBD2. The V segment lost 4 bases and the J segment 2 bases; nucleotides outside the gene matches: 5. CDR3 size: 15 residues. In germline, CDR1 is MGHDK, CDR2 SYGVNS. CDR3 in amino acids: CASSGSGRFTDTQYF. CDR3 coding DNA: TGTGCCAGCAGTGGGAGCGGGAGATTCACAGATACGCAGTATTTT.

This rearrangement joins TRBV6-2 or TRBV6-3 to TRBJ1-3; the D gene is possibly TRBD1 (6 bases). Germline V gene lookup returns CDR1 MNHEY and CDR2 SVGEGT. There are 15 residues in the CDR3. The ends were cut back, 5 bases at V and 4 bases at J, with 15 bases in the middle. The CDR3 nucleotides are TGTGCCAGCAGTACCCCCCGGGGACAAGGAAACACCATATATTTT. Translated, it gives CASSTPRGQGNTIYF.

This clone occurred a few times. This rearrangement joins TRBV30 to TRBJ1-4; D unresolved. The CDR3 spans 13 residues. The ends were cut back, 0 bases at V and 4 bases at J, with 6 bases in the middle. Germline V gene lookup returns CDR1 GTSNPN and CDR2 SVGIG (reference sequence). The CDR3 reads CAWSVLINEKLFF. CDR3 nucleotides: TGTGCCTGGAGTGTTCTGATTAATGAAAAACTGTTTTTT.

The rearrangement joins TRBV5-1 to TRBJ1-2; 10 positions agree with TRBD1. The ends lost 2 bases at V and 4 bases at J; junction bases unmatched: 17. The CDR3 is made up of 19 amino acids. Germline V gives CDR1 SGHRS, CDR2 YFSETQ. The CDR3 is CASSFGARQGALRLYGYTF. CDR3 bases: TGCGCCAGCAGCTTCGGGGCCCGACAGGGGGCCTTGCGTCTCTATGGCTACACCTTC.

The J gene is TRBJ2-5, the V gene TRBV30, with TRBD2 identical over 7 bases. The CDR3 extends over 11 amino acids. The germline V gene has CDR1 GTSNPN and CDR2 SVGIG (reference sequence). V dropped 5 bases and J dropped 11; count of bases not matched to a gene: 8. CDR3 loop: CAWSTGGLQYF. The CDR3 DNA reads TGTGCCTGGTCCACCGGGGGACTACAGTACTTC.

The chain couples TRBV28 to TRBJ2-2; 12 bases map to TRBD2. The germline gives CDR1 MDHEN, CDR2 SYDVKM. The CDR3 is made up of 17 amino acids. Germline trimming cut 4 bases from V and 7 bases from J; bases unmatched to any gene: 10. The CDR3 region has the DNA TGTGCCAGCAGTTCCCCAGCTAGCGGGAGGGCCCACGGGGAGCTGTTTTTT. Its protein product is CASSSPASGRAHGELFF.

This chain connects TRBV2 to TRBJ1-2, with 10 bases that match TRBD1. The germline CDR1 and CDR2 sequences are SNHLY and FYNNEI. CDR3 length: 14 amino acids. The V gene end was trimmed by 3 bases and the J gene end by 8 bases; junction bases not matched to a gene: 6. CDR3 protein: CASSDRQGAKGYTF. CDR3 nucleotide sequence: TGTGCCAGCAGTGACCGACAGGGGGCGAAAGGCTACACCTTC.

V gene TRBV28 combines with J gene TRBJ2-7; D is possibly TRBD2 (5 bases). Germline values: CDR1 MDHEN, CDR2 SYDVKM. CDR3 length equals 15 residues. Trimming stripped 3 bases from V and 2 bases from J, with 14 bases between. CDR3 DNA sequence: TGTGCCAGCAGTTTGCGAGGGATACCGACCTACGAGCAGTACTTC. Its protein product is CASSLRGIPTYEQYF.

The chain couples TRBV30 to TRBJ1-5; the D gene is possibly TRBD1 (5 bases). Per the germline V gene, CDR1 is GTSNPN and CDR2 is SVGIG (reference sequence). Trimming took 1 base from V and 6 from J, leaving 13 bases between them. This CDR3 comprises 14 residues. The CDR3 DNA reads TGTGCCTGGAGTGGCTGGGGGGACGGTCAGCCCCAGCATTTT. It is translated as CAWSGWGDGQPQHF.